This is a list of T cell receptor beta chains from one sample in a study of a mutant IDH1 vaccine in newly diagnosed glioma. The data were produced by immunoSEQ multiplex PCR, yet TCRdb's version contains in-frame clones alone and is incomplete. Among around 89,000 clones listed, 83% were seen once. The specimen comprised PBMCs, sampled from a glioma patient treated with radiotherapy, temozolomide or both. Source of these receptors: a woman aged 45-60 years with glioma. The CDR3 runs from the conserved cysteine through the conserved F or W. Each record gives: D gene, J gene, clone size, V gene, CDR3 protein, CDR3 DNA. A D gene is named only where the DNA matches it firmly. Size is stated for part of the rows, as once, few or many counts, or as a class when the clone is expanded.

D gene: NA; J gene: TRBJ1-5; clone size: NA; V gene: TRBV9; CDR3 protein: CASSVGGGGGQPQHF; CDR3 DNA: TGTGCCAGCAGCGTAGGAGGGGGAGGGGGACAGCCCCAGCATTTT
D gene: NA; J gene: TRBJ1-3; clone size: once; V gene: TRBV9; CDR3 protein: CASSVGGRSSGNTIYF; CDR3 DNA: TGTGCCAGCAGCGTAGGGGGACGGAGCTCTGGAAACACCATATATTTT
D gene: NA; J gene: TRBJ2-7; clone size: NA; V gene: TRBV5-1; CDR3 protein: CASSLSPMGEQYF; CDR3 DNA: TGCGCCAGCAGCTTGTCTCCCATGGGGGAGCAGTACTTC
D gene: NA; J gene: TRBJ1-2; clone size: NA; V gene: TRBV27; CDR3 protein: CASGSSPAIYGYTF; CDR3 DNA: TGTGCCAGCGGATCCTCTCCCGCTATCTATGGCTACACCTTC
D gene: TRBD1; J gene: TRBJ1-1; clone size: NA; V gene: TRBV19; CDR3 protein: CASSPWGGQGAEAFF; CDR3 DNA: TGTGCCAGTAGTCCTTGGGGAGGACAGGGGGCCGAAGCTTTCTTT
D gene: NA; J gene: TRBJ2-5; clone size: NA; V gene: TRBV5-1; CDR3 protein: CASSLDPPPETQYF; CDR3 DNA: TGCGCCAGCAGCTTGGACCCTCCCCCAGAGACCCAGTACTTC
D gene: TRBD2; J gene: TRBJ2-3; clone size: NA; V gene: TRBV5-6; CDR3 protein: CASSSSSGDTQYF; CDR3 DNA: TGTGCCAGCAGCTCATCTAGCGGGGATACGCAGTATTTT
D gene: NA; J gene: TRBJ1-1; clone size: NA; V gene: TRBV6-1; CDR3 protein: CASSDRGGTIF; CDR3 DNA: TGTGCCAGCAGTGACAGGGGCGGCACCATATTT
D gene: TRBD1; J gene: TRBJ2-7; clone size: NA; V gene: TRBV9; CDR3 protein: CASSVEGQSSYEQYF; CDR3 DNA: TGTGCCAGCAGCGTAGAGGGACAGAGTTCCTACGAGCAGTACTTC
D gene: NA; J gene: TRBJ1-1; clone size: NA; V gene: TRBV11-2; CDR3 protein: CASSLDLRVNTEAFF; CDR3 DNA: TGTGCCAGCAGCTTAGATCTGAGGGTGAACACTGAAGCTTTCTTT
D gene: TRBD2; J gene: TRBJ2-5; clone size: NA; V gene: TRBV18; CDR3 protein: CASSAGLAGGRNQETQYF; CDR3 DNA: TGTGCCAGCTCAGCAGGACTAGCGGGGGGGCGAAACCAAGAGACCCAGTACTTC
D gene: NA; J gene: TRBJ2-7; clone size: NA; V gene: TRBV9; CDR3 protein: CASRVLGGPSAPYEQYF; CDR3 DNA: TGTGCCAGCAGGGTCTTGGGGGGACCCTCAGCCCCTTACGAGCAGTACTTC
D gene: NA; J gene: TRBJ2-5; clone size: many; V gene: TRBV1; CDR3 protein: CTSSQDRGTRGTQYF; CDR3 DNA: TGCACCAGCAGCCAAGATCGGGGTACACGGGGGACCCAGTACTTC
D gene: TRBD2; J gene: TRBJ2-7; clone size: NA; V gene: TRBV10-3; CDR3 protein: CAISSALGEGREQYF; CDR3 DNA: TGTGCCATCAGTTCCGCCCTAGGGGAGGGGAGAGAGCAGTACTTC
D gene: NA; J gene: TRBJ2-7; clone size: once; V gene: TRBV27; CDR3 protein: CASSRFGQHYEQYF; CDR3 DNA: TGTGCCAGCAGTCGTTTTGGACAGCACTACGAGCAGTACTTC
D gene: TRBD1; J gene: TRBJ1-1; clone size: NA; V gene: TRBV9; CDR3 protein: CASSFTYGQGAEAFF; CDR3 DNA: TGTGCCAGCAGCTTCACCTACGGACAGGGCGCTGAAGCTTTCTTT
D gene: NA; J gene: TRBJ1-3; clone size: NA; V gene: TRBV11-3; CDR3 protein: CASSLSAGGNTIYF; CDR3 DNA: TGTGCCAGCAGCTTATCGGCCGGAGGAAACACCATATATTTT
D gene: NA; J gene: TRBJ1-2; clone size: once; V gene: TRBV19; CDR3 protein: CASMEGIYGYTF; CDR3 DNA: TGTGCCAGTATGGAAGGGATCTATGGCTACACCTTC
D gene: NA; J gene: TRBJ1-4; clone size: NA; V gene: TRBV7-9; CDR3 protein: CASSSRNEKLFF; CDR3 DNA: TGTGCCAGCAGCTCCCGAAATGAAAAACTGTTTTTT
D gene: NA; J gene: TRBJ2-7; clone size: NA; V gene: TRBV13; CDR3 protein: CASSGGPGSYEQYF; CDR3 DNA: TGTGCCAGCAGCGGCGGACCGGGGTCCTACGAGCAGTACTTC
D gene: TRBD2; J gene: TRBJ2-1; clone size: NA; V gene: TRBV5-4; CDR3 protein: CASSGLAGASEQFF; CDR3 DNA: TGTGCCAGCAGCGGGCTAGCGGGGGCTAGTGAGCAGTTCTTC
D gene: TRBD1; J gene: TRBJ2-2; clone size: NA; V gene: TRBV5-1; CDR3 protein: CASSTTGSLSTGELFF; CDR3 DNA: TGCGCCAGCAGTACGACAGGGTCACTCTCTACCGGGGAGCTGTTTTTT
D gene: TRBD1; J gene: TRBJ2-1; clone size: once; V gene: TRBV4-2; CDR3 protein: CASSQAQGDRQFF; CDR3 DNA: TGTGCCAGCAGCCAGGCTCAGGGGGACCGACAGTTCTTC
D gene: TRBD1; J gene: TRBJ1-2; clone size: once; V gene: TRBV5-1; CDR3 protein: CASSPSLATGTTHGYTF; CDR3 DNA: TGCGCCAGCAGCCCATCCCTCGCGACAGGGACAACTCATGGCTACACCTTC
D gene: NA; J gene: TRBJ2-5; clone size: NA; V gene: TRBV5-1; CDR3 protein: CASSPGLQEETQYF; CDR3 DNA: TGCGCCAGCAGCCCGGGACTGCAAGAAGAGACCCAGTACTTC
D gene: NA; J gene: TRBJ2-7; clone size: NA; V gene: TRBV7-2; CDR3 protein: CASSVSSLGYEQYF; CDR3 DNA: TGTGCCAGCAGCGTCAGCTCTCTGGGCTACGAGCAGTACTTC
D gene: NA; J gene: TRBJ2-5; clone size: NA; V gene: TRBV6-1; CDR3 protein: CASSEAADPETQYF; CDR3 DNA: TGTGCCAGCAGTGAAGCGGCTGACCCGGAGACCCAGTACTTC
D gene: NA; J gene: TRBJ1-1; clone size: NA; V gene: TRBV7-8; CDR3 protein: CASSHGRAMNTEAFF; CDR3 DNA: TGTGCCAGCAGCCACGGCAGAGCCATGAACACTGAAGCTTTCTTT
D gene: NA; J gene: TRBJ1-2; clone size: NA; V gene: TRBV5-4; CDR3 protein: CASSPRGGGESGYTF; CDR3 DNA: TGTGCCAGCAGCCCTAGGGGAGGGGGGGAGAGTGGCTACACCTTC
D gene: TRBD1; J gene: TRBJ1-1; clone size: few; V gene: TRBV5-1; CDR3 protein: CASSPGTAPWLDTEAFF; CDR3 DNA: TGCGCCAGCAGCCCGGGGACAGCCCCGTGGTTGGACACTGAAGCTTTCTTT
D gene: NA; J gene: TRBJ1-6; clone size: NA; V gene: TRBV28; CDR3 protein: CASSSPGTTGYYSPLHF; CDR3 DNA: TGTGCCAGCAGTTCCCCCGGGACCACAGGGTACTATTCACCCCTCCACTTT
D gene: TRBD1; J gene: TRBJ1-2; clone size: NA; V gene: TRBV9; CDR3 protein: CASSVGTANYGYTF; CDR3 DNA: TGTGCCAGCAGCGTCGGGACAGCTAACTATGGCTACACCTTC
D gene: NA; J gene: TRBJ2-2; clone size: NA; V gene: TRBV28; CDR3 protein: CASSYEARGKFTGELFF; CDR3 DNA: TGTGCCAGCAGTTATGAGGCCAGGGGAAAATTCACCGGGGAGCTGTTTTTT
D gene: TRBD1; J gene: TRBJ2-6; clone size: once; V gene: TRBV5-4; CDR3 protein: CASRSGTGASGANVLTF; CDR3 DNA: TGTGCCAGCAGATCCGGGACAGGGGCGTCTGGGGCCAACGTCCTGACTTTC
D gene: TRBD2; J gene: TRBJ2-3; clone size: NA; V gene: TRBV29-1; CDR3 protein: CSVTGTSGIDADTQYF; CDR3 DNA: TGCAGCGTGACCGGGACTAGCGGGATTGATGCAGATACGCAGTATTTT
D gene: NA; J gene: TRBJ1-5; clone size: NA; V gene: TRBV6-1; CDR3 protein: CASSLPNQPQHF; CDR3 DNA: TGTGCCAGCAGCCTACCAAATCAGCCCCAGCATTTT
D gene: TRBD1; J gene: TRBJ2-2; clone size: NA; V gene: TRBV30; CDR3 protein: CAWSPKAGTGVPGELFF; CDR3 DNA: TGTGCCTGGAGTCCCAAGGCCGGGACAGGGGTCCCCGGGGAGCTGTTTTTT
D gene: NA; J gene: TRBJ2-3; clone size: once; V gene: TRBV7-2; CDR3 protein: CASSSGFTDTQYF; CDR3 DNA: TGTGCCAGCAGCTCGGGCTTCACAGATACGCAGTATTTT
D gene: NA; J gene: TRBJ1-1; clone size: few; V gene: TRBV9; CDR3 protein: CATHPLEAFF; CDR3 DNA: TGTGCCACCCACCCGCTTGAAGCTTTCTTT
D gene: NA; J gene: TRBJ1-5; clone size: NA; V gene: TRBV27; CDR3 protein: CASGTGQPQHF; CDR3 DNA: TGTGCCAGCGGCACGGGTCAGCCCCAGCATTTT
D gene: NA; J gene: TRBJ2-5; clone size: NA; V gene: TRBV5-4; CDR3 protein: CASSLALLGRRETQYF; CDR3 DNA: TGTGCCAGCAGCTTGGCCCTACTCGGACGTCGAGAGACCCAGTACTTC
D gene: TRBD1; J gene: TRBJ1-4; clone size: once; V gene: TRBV2; CDR3 protein: CASSEAGTGVEKLFF; CDR3 DNA: TGTGCCAGCAGTGAAGCGGGGACAGGGGTTGAAAAACTGTTTTTT
D gene: NA; J gene: TRBJ1-3; clone size: NA; V gene: TRBV11-2; CDR3 protein: CASSLEGSGGNTIYF; CDR3 DNA: TGTGCCAGCAGCTTAGAAGGGTCGGGTGGAAACACCATATATTTT
D gene: NA; J gene: TRBJ1-5; clone size: NA; V gene: TRBV28; CDR3 protein: CASSLLLQPNQPQHF; CDR3 DNA: TGTGCCAGCAGTTTGTTATTACAACCTAATCAGCCCCAGCATTTT
D gene: TRBD2; J gene: TRBJ2-3; clone size: NA; V gene: TRBV9; CDR3 protein: CASSVGLGGTTITDTQYF; CDR3 DNA: TGTGCCAGCAGCGTAGGTCTCGGGGGGACTACGATCACAGATACGCAGTATTTT
D gene: TRBD1; J gene: TRBJ2-2; clone size: NA; V gene: TRBV6-1; CDR3 protein: CASIRGTGDTGELFF; CDR3 DNA: TGTGCCAGCATTCGTGGGACAGGGGACACCGGGGAGCTGTTTTTT
D gene: TRBD1; J gene: TRBJ2-2; clone size: few; V gene: TRBV6-1; CDR3 protein: CASSEPGQGRTGELFF; CDR3 DNA: TGTGCCAGCAGTGAACCGGGACAGGGACGCACCGGGGAGCTGTTTTTT
D gene: NA; J gene: TRBJ1-2; clone size: NA; V gene: TRBV5-1; CDR3 protein: CASSLAPGGRDGYTF; CDR3 DNA: TGCGCCAGCAGCTTGGCCCCCGGGGGCAGGGATGGCTACACCTTC
D gene: TRBD1; J gene: TRBJ1-3; clone size: NA; V gene: TRBV5-1; CDR3 protein: CASSSGTGHTGNTIYF; CDR3 DNA: TGCGCCAGCAGCTCAGGGACAGGACATACTGGAAACACCATATATTTT
D gene: NA; J gene: TRBJ2-3; clone size: NA; V gene: TRBV9; CDR3 protein: CASSVGTLSSADTQYF; CDR3 DNA: TGTGCCAGCAGCGTTGGGACCTTGTCCAGTGCAGATACGCAGTATTTT